Detailed here is one T cell receptor (beta chain). These data originate in a study of T cell changes during pregnancy in multiple sclerosis. Assay used: immunoSEQ multiplex PCR; TCRdb lists only in-frame clones, some missing. Of tens of thousands of clones listed, 90% to 95% are singletons. The germline V gene encodes CDR1 SNHLY and CDR2 FYNNEI. Unmatched junction bases numbered 7, after V lost 4 bases and J lost 1 base. This CDR3 is built from 16 residues. The material sequenced was CD4+ T cells from peripheral blood mononuclear cells, taken after pregnancy. The rearrangement links TRBV2 to TRBJ2-3, with 8 positions matching TRBD1. The source of this sequence is a female donor with multiple sclerosis, enrolled in a pregnancy study. CDR3 region: CASSVSGGAGTDTQYF. CDR3 DNA: TGTGCCAGCAGTGTGTCAGGGGGCGCCGGCACAGATACGCAGTATTTT.